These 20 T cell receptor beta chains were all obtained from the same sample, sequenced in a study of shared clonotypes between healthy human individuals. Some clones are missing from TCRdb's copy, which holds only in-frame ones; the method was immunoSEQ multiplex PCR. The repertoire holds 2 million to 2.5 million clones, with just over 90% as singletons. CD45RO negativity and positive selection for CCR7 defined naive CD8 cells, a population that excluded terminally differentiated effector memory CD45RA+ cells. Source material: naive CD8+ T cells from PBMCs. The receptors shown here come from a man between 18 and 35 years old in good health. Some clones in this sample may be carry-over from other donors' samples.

The CDR3 region is CASSVPGPTEAFF. CDR3 bases: TGTGCCAGCAGCGTGCCCGGCCCCACTGAAGCTTTCTTT. This chain connects TRBV5-4 to TRBJ1-1; D not certain. V was shortened by 4 bases and J by 4 bases, with 11 bases between the two germline ends. Germline CDR1 is SGHNT and CDR2 is YYREEE (reference sequence). The CDR3 runs to 13 residues.

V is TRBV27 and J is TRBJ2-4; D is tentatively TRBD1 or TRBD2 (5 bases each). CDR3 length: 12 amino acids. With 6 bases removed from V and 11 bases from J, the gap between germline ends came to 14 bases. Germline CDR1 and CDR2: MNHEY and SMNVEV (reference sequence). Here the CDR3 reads CASRDHGGVQYF. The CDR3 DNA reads TGTGCCAGCAGAGACCATGGGGGAGTTCAGTACTTC.

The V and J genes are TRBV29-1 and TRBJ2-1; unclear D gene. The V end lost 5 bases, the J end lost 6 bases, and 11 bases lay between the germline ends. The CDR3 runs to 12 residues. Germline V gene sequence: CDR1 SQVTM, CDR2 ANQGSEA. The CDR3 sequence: CSVNLSLNEQFF. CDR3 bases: TGCAGCGTTAACCTAAGCCTCAATGAGCAGTTCTTC.

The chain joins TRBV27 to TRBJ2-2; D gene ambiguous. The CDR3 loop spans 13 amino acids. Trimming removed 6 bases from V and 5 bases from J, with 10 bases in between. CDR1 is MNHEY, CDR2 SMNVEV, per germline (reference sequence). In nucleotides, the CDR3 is TGTGCCAGCAGAATGCTAGGAACCGGGGAGCTGTTTTTT. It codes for CASRMLGTGELFF.

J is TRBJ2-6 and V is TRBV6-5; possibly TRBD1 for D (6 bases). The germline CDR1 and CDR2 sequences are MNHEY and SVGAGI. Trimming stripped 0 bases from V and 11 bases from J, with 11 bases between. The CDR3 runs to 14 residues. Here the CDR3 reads CASSYSNRVDVLTF. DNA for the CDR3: TGTGCCAGCAGTTACTCGAACAGGGTTGACGTCCTGACTTTC.

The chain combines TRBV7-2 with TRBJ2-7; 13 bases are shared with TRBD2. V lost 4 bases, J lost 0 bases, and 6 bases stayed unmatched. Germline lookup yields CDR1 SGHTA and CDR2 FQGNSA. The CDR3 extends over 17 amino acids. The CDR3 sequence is CASSSRLAGGSSYEQYF. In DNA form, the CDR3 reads TGTGCCAGCAGCTCCCGACTAGCGGGAGGTAGCTCCTACGAGCAGTACTTC.

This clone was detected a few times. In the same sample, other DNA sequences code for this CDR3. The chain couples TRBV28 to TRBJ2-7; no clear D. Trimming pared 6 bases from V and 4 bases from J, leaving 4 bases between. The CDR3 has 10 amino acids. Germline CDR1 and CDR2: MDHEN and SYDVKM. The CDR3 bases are TGTGCCAGCAGCCGATACGAGCAGTACTTC. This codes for CASSRYEQYF.

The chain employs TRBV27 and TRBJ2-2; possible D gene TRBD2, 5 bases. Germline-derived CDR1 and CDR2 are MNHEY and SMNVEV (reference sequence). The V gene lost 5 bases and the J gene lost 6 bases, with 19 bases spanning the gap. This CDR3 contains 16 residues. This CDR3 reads CASSTQSSREPGELFF. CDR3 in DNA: TGTGCCAGCAGTACCCAATCCTCTAGGGAGCCCGGGGAGCTGTTTTTT.

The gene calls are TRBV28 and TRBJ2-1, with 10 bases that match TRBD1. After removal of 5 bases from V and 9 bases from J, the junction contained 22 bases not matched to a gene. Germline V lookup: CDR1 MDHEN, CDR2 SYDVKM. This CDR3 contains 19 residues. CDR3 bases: TGTGCCAGCAGTCCACTTACCGGGACAGGGGAAGGGTGGATTCTTGAGCAGTTCTTC. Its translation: CASSPLTGTGEGWILEQFF.

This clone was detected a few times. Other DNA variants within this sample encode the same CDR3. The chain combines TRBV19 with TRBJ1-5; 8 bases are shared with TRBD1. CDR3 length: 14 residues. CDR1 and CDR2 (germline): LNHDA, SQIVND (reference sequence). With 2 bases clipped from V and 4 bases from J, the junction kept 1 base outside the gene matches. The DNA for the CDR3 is TGTGCCAGTAGTATAAGGGACAGGAATCAGCCCCAGCATTTT. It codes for CASSIRDRNQPQHF.

The CDR3: CASSLNVGLTNTDTQYF. Written as DNA, the CDR3 is TGTGCCAGCAGTCTAAACGTAGGACTGACAAACACAGATACGCAGTATTTT. V gene TRBV27 combines with J gene TRBJ2-3, with D possibly matching TRBD2 (5 bases). The germline CDR1 and CDR2 sequences are MNHEY and SMNVEV (reference sequence). The CDR3 loop spans 17 amino acids. Trimming removed 5 bases at V and 2 bases at J, with 20 bases between.

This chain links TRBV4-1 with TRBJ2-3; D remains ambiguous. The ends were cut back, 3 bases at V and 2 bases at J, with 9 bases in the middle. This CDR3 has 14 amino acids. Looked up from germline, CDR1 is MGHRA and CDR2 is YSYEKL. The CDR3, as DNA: TGCGCCAGCAGCCACGTAGGGCCCACAGATACGCAGTATTTT. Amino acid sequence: CASSHVGPTDTQYF.

The CDR3 DNA reads TGTGCCAGCAGCTTGGTCGGCCAGTACAATGAAAAACTGTTTTTT. The encoded protein is CASSLVGQYNEKLFF. The chain uses TRBV5-5 and TRBJ1-4; D remains unclear. V gave up 0 bases and J gave up 5 bases, with 11 bases separating them. The V gene's germline CDR1 is SGHKS and CDR2 YYEKEE (reference sequence). This CDR3 is 15 amino acids long.

This chain's CDR3 is CASSAIKRRDRVTDTQYF. CDR3 sequence (DNA): TGTGCCAGCAGTGCCATAAAACGAAGGGACAGGGTCACAGATACGCAGTATTTT. The chain uses TRBV27 and TRBJ2-3; the match to TRBD1 covers 9 bases. Trimming took 5 bases from V and 2 from J; bases not matched to a gene: 14. In germline, CDR1 is MNHEY, CDR2 SMNVEV (reference sequence). The CDR3 is 18 residues long.

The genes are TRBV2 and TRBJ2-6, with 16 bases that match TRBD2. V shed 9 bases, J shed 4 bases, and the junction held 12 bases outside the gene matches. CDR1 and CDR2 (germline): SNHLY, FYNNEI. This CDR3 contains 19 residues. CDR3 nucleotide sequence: TGTGCCAGGGGGGAAGTGGGACTAGCGGGAGGGTACGGGGCCAACGTCCTGACTTTC. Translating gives CARGEVGLAGGYGANVLTF.

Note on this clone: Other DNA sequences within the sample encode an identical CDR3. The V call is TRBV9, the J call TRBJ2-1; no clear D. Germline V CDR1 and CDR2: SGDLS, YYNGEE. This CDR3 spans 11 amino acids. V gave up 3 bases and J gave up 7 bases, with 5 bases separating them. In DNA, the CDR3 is TGTGCCAGCAGCGCCCTAAATGAGCAGTTCTTC. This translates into CASSALNEQFF.

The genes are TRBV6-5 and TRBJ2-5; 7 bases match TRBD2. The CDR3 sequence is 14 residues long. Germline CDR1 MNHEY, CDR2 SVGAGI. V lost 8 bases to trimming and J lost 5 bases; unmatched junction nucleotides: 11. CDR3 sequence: CASGLTSRSETQYF. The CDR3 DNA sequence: TGTGCCAGCGGATTGACTAGCCGGTCGGAGACCCAGTACTTC.

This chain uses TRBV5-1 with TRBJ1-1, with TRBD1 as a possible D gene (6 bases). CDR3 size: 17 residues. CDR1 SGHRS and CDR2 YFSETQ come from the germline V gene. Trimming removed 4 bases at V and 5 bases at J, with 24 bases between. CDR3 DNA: TGCGCCAGCAGCCCTATACCTATGACAGGTCTAAGGACTGAAGCTTTCTTT. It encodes CASSPIPMTGLRTEAFF.

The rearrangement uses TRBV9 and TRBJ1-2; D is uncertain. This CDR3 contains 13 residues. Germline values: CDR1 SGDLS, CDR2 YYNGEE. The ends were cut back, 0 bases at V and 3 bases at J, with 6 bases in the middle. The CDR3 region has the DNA TGTGCCAGCAGCGTAGAGGCAGACTATGGCTACACCTTC. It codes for CASSVEADYGYTF.

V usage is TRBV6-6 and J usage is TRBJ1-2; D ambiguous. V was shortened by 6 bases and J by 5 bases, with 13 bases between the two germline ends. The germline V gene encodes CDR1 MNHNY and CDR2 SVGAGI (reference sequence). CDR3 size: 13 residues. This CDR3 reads CASSYASTYGYTF. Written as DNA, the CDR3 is TGTGCCAGCAGCTACGCGAGCACGTATGGCTACACCTTC.